What follows is one TCR beta chain and its context. This clonotype occurred a few times. It has no known antigen specificity. No base-level quality is on record; no much larger clone is a single base apart. The sample's treatment or condition label is to be understood as: allogeneic hematopoietic cell transplantation with graft depleted of TCRalphabeta T cells and CD19 B cells. The children who served as transplant recipients had been given grafts of TCRalphabeta/CD19-depleted allogeneic hematopoietic cells. The CDR3 holds 14 amino acids from the cysteine to the phenylalanine. This entry keeps only the CDR3 DNA: 42 bases, framed from base 1. CDR1 is given as DFQATT and CDR2 as SNEGSKA, both from the germline V gene (reference sequence). V drops 5 bases and J drops 6 bases, leaving 18 bases in between. The method behind the library was PCR. TCRdb shows the sequencer as Illumina HiSeq 2500. To normalize quantification of the TCRbeta repertoire, the TCR libraries were built with molecular barcoding that relied on unique molecular identifiers. The public reads were reanalyzed by TCRdb: fastp trimming at Q25, MiXCR alignment, in-frame beta chains only. Entries that share a CDR3 protein sequence are merged under the most common genes and DNA. Within this sample are some 840,000 distinct CDR3 sequences, with roughly 15% of them counted one time only. Around 5% of the sample is in the top ten clones.

This entry comes from a study of T-cell reconstitution after alpha-beta-depleted transplantation in children (TCRdb year 2016). As for the study more broadly: Using TCR repertoire profiling, the study followed T-cell immune reconstitution in a quantitative way in children after TCRalphabeta/CD19-depleted allogeneic hematopoietic cell transplantation.

Broader findings and caveats from the paper: The frequencies of hyperexpanded clones fell over the following months, and after one year, T-cell counts and TCRbeta diversity were mostly attributed to newly produced T cells. In some patients, the high TCRbeta diversity seen at day 60 was put down to recipient T cells and intrathymic progenitors that had survived conditioning. About two months after transplant, the apparently early recovery of alphabetaT-cell counts reportedly depended on just several hundred clones that had expanded rapidly and came from non-depleted graft cells.

Material: PBMCs, mostly from graft donor cells, obtained 360 days after TCRalphabeta/CD19-depleted stem cell transplant. The receptor was derived from a male patient between 5 and 17 years old who had a stem cell transplant for acute lymphoblastic leukemia, so the T cells may come from the graft donor. The chain uses TRBV20-1 and TRBJ2-3, and TRBD2 may be the D gene, going by 5 matching bases. The CDR3 protein: CSAPRDVARDTQYF. The DNA is as follows: TGCAGTGCTCCTCGAGACGTAGCGAGGGATACGCAGTATTTT.